These T cell receptor beta chains were read from a single sample in a study of regulatory T cells in long-lasting Graves disease. TCRdb analysed the multiplex PCR reads with MiXCR anew, one entry per CDR3 protein. This table has a few hundred thousand distinct CDR3 sequences, approximately 10% appearing once. This sample was also put to use in a study of T cells in Graves' hyperthyroidism and ophthalmopathy.

This specimen consisted of peripheral blood mononuclear cells (PBMCs), obtained at new diagnosis, from a patient treated with antithyroid drugs. These receptors originate from a woman aged 18-35 years with Graves disease. CDR3s leave out the opening cysteine and the closing phenylalanine or tryptophan. The order of the fields is J gene, V gene, D gene, CDR3 protein. The D gene is left open where the match is weak.

TRBJ2-1,TRBV7-2,.,ASSSRGEENEQF
TRBJ2-2,TRBV12-3/TRBV12-4,.,ASSSHTTSNTGELF
TRBJ1-2,TRBV9,.,ASSVDSGGVNYGYT
TRBJ2-4,TRBV24-1,TRBD2,ATSDGGLAPYKNIQY
TRBJ1-5,TRBV6-1,.,ASQTDSNQPQH
TRBJ1-1,TRBV4-1,TRBD1,ASSHTGENTEAF
TRBJ2-3,TRBV27,TRBD2,ASSSRLAGGGRTDTQY
TRBJ2-7,TRBV6-5,TRBD2,ASSYGRGEGYEQY
TRBJ1-1,TRBV4-3,.,ASSQLDDTEAF
TRBJ2-1,TRBV4-2,.,ASSQDSREQF
TRBJ2-2,TRBV12-3/TRBV12-4,.,ASSSPGNTGELF
TRBJ1-2,TRBV20-1,.,SAVREFYGYT
TRBJ1-2,TRBV7-9,TRBD1,ASSLRDRGHGYT
TRBJ1-6,TRBV10-3,.,AISVQGRGTYNSPLH
TRBJ2-1,TRBV15,TRBD1,ATSRGGPTGTGGEQF
TRBJ1-2,TRBV7-6,.,ASSLEMENEGYT
TRBJ2-1,TRBV29-1,TRBD2,SVDGGGLAGGTFYNEQF
TRBJ1-1,TRBV20-1,.,SASQTANTEAF
TRBJ2-1,TRBV12-3/TRBV12-4,.,ASTRDLGRIEQF
TRBJ1-1,TRBV30,.,AWTLGEGLNTEVF
TRBJ2-3,TRBV29-1,.,SVERDLGTDTQY
TRBJ1-2,TRBV7-9,TRBD1,ASSLVGQGAGGYT
TRBJ1-5,TRBV2,.,ASNFGLNQPQH
TRBJ1-5,TRBV6-1,.,ASREQGRHQPQH
TRBJ2-3,TRBV24-1,TRBD2,ATSDLLASGDTDTQY
TRBJ1-5,TRBV19,.,ASSHPPGDQPQH
TRBJ2-2,TRBV25-1,.,ASSSGTRNTGELF